Below are 18 T cell receptor beta chains sequenced from a single sample in a study of cytomegalovirus exposure and HLA in healthy donors (dated by TCRdb to about 2017). Receptor libraries were prepared by the immunoSEQ multiplex PCR assay. For the multiplex PCR, a mixture combining 60 forward primers for TCR Vbeta segments and 13 reverse primers for TCR Jbeta segments was used. Held by TCRdb, this immuneACCESS table contains in-frame sequences only and omits some clones. Under half of the omission traces to an unresolved V gene where checked; the cause of the rest is unknown. The record for this sample contains 200,000 to 250,000 clones. The ten largest clones represent approximately 0.98% of the sample. Sequencing was carried out using PBMCs. Receptor source: a woman aged 30 to 39 in good health and CMV-seropositive.

This chain joins TRBV11-2 and TRBJ1-1; 9 bases are shared with TRBD1. Unmatched junction bases numbered 7, after V lost 5 bases and J lost 0 bases. CDR1 and CDR2 (germline): SGHAT, FQNNGV. The CDR3 sequence is 16 residues long. DNA of the CDR3: TGTGCCAGCAGCACCCACAGGGGGCCCATGAACACTGAAGCTTTCTTT. The encoded protein is CASSTHRGPMNTEAFF.

V and J are TRBV4-1 and TRBJ1-2; 10 bases match TRBD1. This CDR3 spans 18 amino acids. Losses at the gene ends were 3 bases for V and 1 base for J; bases not matched to a gene: 11. CDR1 is MGHRA, CDR2 YSYEKL, per germline. The CDR3, as DNA: TGCGCCAGCAGCCACACAAAATCGGACAGGGGGATTAACTATGGCTACACCTTC. It translates to CASSHTKSDRGINYGYTF.

The V gene is TRBV2, the J gene TRBJ2-7; 7 nucleotides match TRBD1. Losses at the gene ends were 10 bases for V and 1 base for J; bases not matched to a gene: 10. In germline, CDR1 is SNHLY, CDR2 FYNNEI. The CDR3 extends over 14 amino acids. The DNA of the CDR3 is TGTGCCAACCTAGGACAGGTGGGTTCCTACGAGCAGTACTTC. Translation gives CANLGQVGSYEQYF.

The rearrangement uses TRBV6-1 and TRBJ2-5; no clear D gene. The CDR3 is 14 residues long. Trimming stripped 1 base from V and 1 base from J, with 7 bases between. Germline CDR1 and CDR2: MNHNS and SASEGT. In nucleotides, the CDR3 is TGTGCCAGCAGTGAAGGGGCTTTCCAAGAGACCCAGTACTTC. It specifies CASSEGAFQETQYF.

The genes are TRBV5-1 and TRBJ2-7; 7 bases are shared with TRBD1. From germline, CDR1 is SGHRS and CDR2 YFSETQ. The trim removed 4 bases at V and 6 bases at J, leaving 10 bases unmatched. The CDR3 runs to 14 residues. Here the CDR3 reads CASSPTTGSGEQYF. CDR3 DNA: TGCGCCAGCAGCCCTACGACAGGGTCCGGCGAGCAGTACTTC.

The chain links TRBV6-1 to TRBJ1-2; 7 bases fit TRBD1. With 5 bases clipped from V and 8 bases from J, the junction kept 8 bases outside the gene matches. Per the germline V gene, CDR1 is MNHNS and CDR2 is SASEGT. This CDR3 contains 13 residues. The chain's CDR3 is CASSLIDRDGYTF. As DNA, the CDR3 is TGTGCCAGCAGTCTAATAGACAGGGACGGCTACACCTTC.

The chain uses TRBV5-1 and TRBJ1-1; D unresolved. The V end was cut by 3 bases, the J end by 1 base, with 10 bases between. CDR1 is SGHRS, CDR2 YFSETQ, per germline. This CDR3 region has 14 residues. The CDR3, as DNA: TGCGCCAGCAGCTCAATTACTTCGAACACTGAAGCTTTCTTT. Protein product: CASSSITSNTEAFF.

CDR3 loop: CASNSGGPYNEQFF. The CDR3 DNA is TGTGCCAGCAACTCAGGGGGTCCCTACAATGAGCAGTTCTTC. The V and J genes are TRBV6-5 and TRBJ2-1; 7 bases are shared with TRBD1. The CDR3 sequence is 14 residues long. Trimming removed 7 bases from V and 2 bases from J; junction bases left unmatched: 5. CDR1 and CDR2 (germline): MNHEY, SVGAGI.

CDR3 sequence: CASSSQPIGDLYEQYF. The CDR3, as DNA: TGCGCCAGCAGCTCTCAGCCCATAGGAGACCTATACGAGCAGTACTTC. V usage is TRBV4-3 and J usage is TRBJ2-5; D not resolved. The tail of the sequence fits TRBJ2-7 better, so the J call may be wrong. Germline values: CDR1 LGHNA, CDR2 YSLEER. The CDR3 sequence is 16 residues long.

The CDR3 sequence: CASSRGGGSYEQYF. In nucleotides, the CDR3 is TGCGCCAGCAGCCGCGGGGGGGGATCCTACGAGCAGTACTTC. This chain connects TRBV4-1 to TRBJ2-7; 9 bases align to TRBD2. Germline CDR1 reads MGHRA; CDR2 reads YSYEKL. This CDR3 has 14 amino acids. J gave up 1 base and V 4 bases, and 2 bases lay outside the gene matches.

The rearrangement links TRBV11-2 to TRBJ2-1, with a possible D match to TRBD2 (6 bases). The CDR3 contains 14 residues. CDR1 SGHAT and CDR2 FQNNGV come from the germline V gene. Deletions cut 1 base from V and 7 bases from J, with 11 bases between. CDR3 coding DNA: TGTGCCAGCAGCTTAGTTGCGGCGGGGAATGAGCAGTTCTTC. Protein sequence: CASSLVAAGNEQFF.

This chain links TRBV7-9 with TRBJ2-1, with 8 positions matching TRBD2. V shed 8 bases and J 7 bases; nucleotides not matched to a gene: 13. In germline, CDR1 is SEHNR, CDR2 FQNEAQ (reference sequence). The CDR3 is made up of 15 amino acids. The CDR3 sequence: CASLEEREIWNEQFF. DNA of the CDR3: TGTGCCAGCCTTGAAGAGCGGGAGATTTGGAATGAGCAGTTCTTC.

The chain uses TRBV10-1 and TRBJ2-3; weak D call: TRBD2 (6 bases). This CDR3 spans 13 amino acids. CDR1 is WNHNN, CDR2 SYGVQD, per germline (reference sequence). The V gene lost 5 bases and the J gene lost 4 bases, with 10 bases spanning the gap. Written as DNA, the CDR3 is TGCGCCAGCAGTTCCCGACTAGCAGATACGCAGTATTTT. Its protein is CASSSRLADTQYF.

The DNA of the CDR3 is TGTGCCATCAGCCTGGACTACCAAGATTACAATGAGCAGTTCTTC. Encoded protein: CAISLDYQDYNEQFF. This chain links TRBV10-3 with TRBJ2-1, with D tentatively TRBD2 (6 bases). V was clipped by 6 bases and J by 4 bases, with 16 bases between them. The germline V gene has CDR1 ENHRY and CDR2 SYGVKD. The CDR3 has 15 residues.

V and J are TRBV5-4 and TRBJ1-5; the match to TRBD1 covers 9 bases. V lost 1 base to trimming and J lost 0 bases; unmatched junction nucleotides: 2. CDR3 size: 16 residues. CDR1 is SGHNT and CDR2 is YYREEE in the germline V gene (reference sequence). The CDR3 loop reads CASSLSTGGSNQPQHF. The CDR3, as DNA: TGTGCCAGCAGCTTGTCGACAGGGGGTAGCAATCAGCCCCAGCATTTT.

The V and J genes are TRBV6-5 and TRBJ1-2, with a weak D call TRBD1 (6 bases). Trimming stripped 5 bases from V and 7 bases from J, with 17 bases between. From germline, CDR1 is MNHEY and CDR2 SVGAGI. The CDR3 totals 14 residues. The CDR3 spells CASSPLTGLGGYTF. The CDR3 DNA is TGTGCCAGCAGTCCCTTAACAGGGTTGGGTGGCTACACCTTC.

The chain uses TRBV6-4 and TRBJ2-3, with 7 bases matching TRBD2. Germline V CDR1 and CDR2: MRHNA, SNTAGT. After removal of 8 bases from V and 2 bases from J, the junction contained 4 bases not matched to a gene. The CDR3 spans 13 residues. The CDR3 coding sequence is TGTGCCAGCGCGACTAGCCTCACAGATACGCAGTATTTT. Its protein is CASATSLTDTQYF.

J is TRBJ1-2 and V is TRBV7-9; D not resolved. CDR1 and CDR2 from the germline V gene are SEHNR and FQNEAQ (reference sequence). The CDR3 covers 14 residues. V was clipped by 2 bases and J by 8 bases, with 15 bases between them. In DNA form, the CDR3 reads TGTGCCAGCAGCTTACTCTCTCATCCGGGAGGCTACACCTTC. This encodes CASSLLSHPGGYTF.